This T cell receptor beta chain was captured in a study of blood T cell repertoires in COVID-19. About the research overall: Collection of acute and convalescent COVID-19 samples took place in the United States, Italy and Spain. PBMCs, B-cell-depleted T cells, or T cells were the source of the cDNA or gDNA that made up the material.

Authors' methods: Reference gene primer amplification in the assay estimated nucleated cell counts. Data came from immunoSEQ multiplex PCR; TCRdb stores just in-frame clones and leaves some out. Clone size and V and J calls were adopted from that table, with D and trimming inferred from the DNA. The top ten clones hold roughly an eighth of a sample with about 190,000 clones, approximately 80% of them seen once. Sequencing was carried out using peripheral blood. The source is a woman aged 50 to 60 with acute or convalescent COVID-19.

CDR3: CASSLRSAYGYTF. In DNA form, the CDR3 reads TGTGCCAGCAGCTTGAGGTCGGCCTATGGCTACACCTTC. The chain carries TRBV7-2 and TRBJ1-2; D remains unclear. Trimming took 3 bases from V and 4 from J, leaving 9 bases between them. The CDR3 runs 13 residues. CDR1 SGHTA and CDR2 FQGNSA come from the germline V gene.